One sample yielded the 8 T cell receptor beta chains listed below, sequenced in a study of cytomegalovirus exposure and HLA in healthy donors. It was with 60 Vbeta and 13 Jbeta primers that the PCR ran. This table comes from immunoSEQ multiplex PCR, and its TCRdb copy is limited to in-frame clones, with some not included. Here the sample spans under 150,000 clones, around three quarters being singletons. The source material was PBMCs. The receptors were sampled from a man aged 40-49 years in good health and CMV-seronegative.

CDR3: CASSWDRGGLAGVYEQYF. CDR3 in DNA: TGTGCCAGCAGTTGGGACAGGGGAGGGCTAGCGGGAGTCTACGAGCAGTACTTC. V usage is TRBV28 and J usage is TRBJ2-7; D may correspond to TRBD1 or TRBD2 (10 bases each). Germline lookup yields CDR1 MDHEN and CDR2 SYDVKM. The CDR3 is made up of 18 amino acids. V lost 4 bases and J lost 3, with 25 bases in between.

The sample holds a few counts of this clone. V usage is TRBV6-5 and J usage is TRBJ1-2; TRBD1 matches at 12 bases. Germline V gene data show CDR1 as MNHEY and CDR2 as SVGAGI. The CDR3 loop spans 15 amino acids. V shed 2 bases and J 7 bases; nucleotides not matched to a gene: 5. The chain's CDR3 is CASSYGTGGTLGYTF. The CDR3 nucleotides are TGTGCCAGCAGTTACGGGACAGGGGGCACTCTTGGCTACACCTTC.

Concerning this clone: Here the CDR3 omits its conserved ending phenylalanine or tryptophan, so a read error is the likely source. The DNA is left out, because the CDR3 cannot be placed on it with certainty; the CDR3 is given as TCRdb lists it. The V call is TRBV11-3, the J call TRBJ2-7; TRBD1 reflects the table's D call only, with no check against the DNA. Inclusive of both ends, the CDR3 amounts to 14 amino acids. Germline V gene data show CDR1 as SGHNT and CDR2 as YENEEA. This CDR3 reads CASSLEISNRAATP.

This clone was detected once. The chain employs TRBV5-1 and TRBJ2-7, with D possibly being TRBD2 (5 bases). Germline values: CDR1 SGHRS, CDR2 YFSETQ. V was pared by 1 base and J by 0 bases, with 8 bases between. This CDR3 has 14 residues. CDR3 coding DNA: TGCGCCAGCAGCTTGACTGGACTCTCCTACGAGCAGTACTTC. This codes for CASSLTGLSYEQYF.

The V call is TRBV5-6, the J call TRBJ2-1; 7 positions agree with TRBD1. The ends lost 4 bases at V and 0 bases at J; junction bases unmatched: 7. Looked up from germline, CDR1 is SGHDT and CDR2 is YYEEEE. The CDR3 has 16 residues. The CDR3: CASSIGGPNSYNEQFF. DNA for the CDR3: TGTGCCAGCAGCATAGGGGGCCCAAACTCCTACAATGAGCAGTTCTTC. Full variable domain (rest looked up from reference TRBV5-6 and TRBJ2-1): DAGVTQSPTHLIKTRGQQVTLRCSPKSGHDTVSWYQQALGQGPQFIFQYYEEEERQRGNFPDRFSGHQFPNYSSELNVNALLLGDSALYLCASSIGGPNSYNEQFFGPGTRLTVL.

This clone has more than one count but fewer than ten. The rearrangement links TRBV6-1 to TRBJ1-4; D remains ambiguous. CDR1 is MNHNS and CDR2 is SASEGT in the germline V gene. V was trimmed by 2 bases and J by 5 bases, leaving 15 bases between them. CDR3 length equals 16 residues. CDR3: CASSEPGSTLNEKLFF. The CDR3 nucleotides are TGTGCCAGCAGTGAACCCGGGTCCACCTTAAATGAAAAACTGTTTTTT.

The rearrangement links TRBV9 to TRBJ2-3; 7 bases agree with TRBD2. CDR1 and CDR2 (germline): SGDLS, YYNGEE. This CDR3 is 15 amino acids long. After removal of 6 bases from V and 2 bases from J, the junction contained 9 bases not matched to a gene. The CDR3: CASNPGLADTDTQYF. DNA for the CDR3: TGTGCCAGCAACCCTGGTCTAGCGGACACAGATACGCAGTATTTT. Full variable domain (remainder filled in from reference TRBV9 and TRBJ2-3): DSGVTQTPKHLITATGQRVTLRCSPRSGDLSVYWYQQSLDQGLQFLIQYYNGEERAKGNILERFSAQQFPDLHSELNLSSLELGDSALYFCASNPGLADTDTQYFGPGTRLTVL.

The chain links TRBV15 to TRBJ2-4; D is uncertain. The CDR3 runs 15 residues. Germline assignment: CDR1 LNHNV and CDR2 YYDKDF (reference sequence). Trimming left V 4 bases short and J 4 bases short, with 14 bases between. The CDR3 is CATSTLLRLKNIQYF. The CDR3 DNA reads TGTGCCACCAGCACTCTATTAAGACTGAAAAACATTCAGTACTTC.